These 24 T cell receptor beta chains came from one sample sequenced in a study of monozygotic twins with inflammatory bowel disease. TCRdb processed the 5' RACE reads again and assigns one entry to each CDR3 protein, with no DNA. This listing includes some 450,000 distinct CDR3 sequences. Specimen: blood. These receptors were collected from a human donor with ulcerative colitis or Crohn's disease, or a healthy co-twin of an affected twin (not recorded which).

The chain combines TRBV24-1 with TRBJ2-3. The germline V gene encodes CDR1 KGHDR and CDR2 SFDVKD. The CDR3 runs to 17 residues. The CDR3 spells CATSDLNSASSADTQYF.

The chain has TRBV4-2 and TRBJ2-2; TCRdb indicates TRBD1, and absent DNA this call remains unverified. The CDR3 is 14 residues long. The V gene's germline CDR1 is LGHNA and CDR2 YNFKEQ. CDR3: CATAGSVETGELFF.

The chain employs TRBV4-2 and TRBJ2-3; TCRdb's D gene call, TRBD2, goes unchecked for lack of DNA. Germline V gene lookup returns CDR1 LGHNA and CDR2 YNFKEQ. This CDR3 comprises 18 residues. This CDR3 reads CASSQSFSGGGGTDTQYF.

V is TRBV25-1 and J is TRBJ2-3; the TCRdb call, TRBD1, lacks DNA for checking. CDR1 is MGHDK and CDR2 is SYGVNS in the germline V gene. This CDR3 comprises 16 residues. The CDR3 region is CASSDRDRDLTDTQYF.

The CDR3: CASSIPKGLAQYNEQFF. The chain is built from TRBV19 and TRBJ2-1; there is no DNA to check the TCRdb D call of TRBD2. The germline V gene encodes CDR1 LNHDA and CDR2 SQIVND (reference sequence). This CDR3 comprises 17 residues. The full variable domain, rest sourced from reference TRBV19 and TRBJ2-1, is DGGITQSPKYLFRKEGQNVTLSCEQNLNHDAMYWYRQDPGQGLRLIYYSQIVNDFQKGDIAEGYSVSREKKESFPLTVTSAQKNPTAFYLCASSIPKGLAQYNEQFFGPGTRLTVL.

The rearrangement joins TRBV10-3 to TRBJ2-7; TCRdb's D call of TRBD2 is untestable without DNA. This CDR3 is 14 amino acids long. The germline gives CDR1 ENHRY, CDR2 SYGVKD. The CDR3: CAISQGLADYEQYF.

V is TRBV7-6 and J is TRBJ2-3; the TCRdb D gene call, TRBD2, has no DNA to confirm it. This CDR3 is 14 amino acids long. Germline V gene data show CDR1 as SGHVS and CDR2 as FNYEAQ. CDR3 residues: CASSLAGGPSTQYF.

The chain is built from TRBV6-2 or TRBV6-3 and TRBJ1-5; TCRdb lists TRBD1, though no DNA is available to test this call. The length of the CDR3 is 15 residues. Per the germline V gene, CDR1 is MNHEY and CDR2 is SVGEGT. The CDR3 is CASSSGQGYNQPQHF.

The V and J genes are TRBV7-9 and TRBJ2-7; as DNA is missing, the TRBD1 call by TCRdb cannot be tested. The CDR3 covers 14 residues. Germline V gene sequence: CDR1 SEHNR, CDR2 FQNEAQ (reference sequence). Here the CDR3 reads CATATAGFSYEQYF.

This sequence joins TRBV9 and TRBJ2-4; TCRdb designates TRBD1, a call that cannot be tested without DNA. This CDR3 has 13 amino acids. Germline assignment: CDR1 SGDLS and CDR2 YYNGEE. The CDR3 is CASSGQGQDIQYF.

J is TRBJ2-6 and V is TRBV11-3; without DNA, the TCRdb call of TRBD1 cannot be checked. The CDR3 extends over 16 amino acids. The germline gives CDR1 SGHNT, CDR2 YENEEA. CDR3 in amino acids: CASSSGQGAGANVLTF. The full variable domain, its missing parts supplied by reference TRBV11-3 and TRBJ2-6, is EAGVVQSPRYKIIEKKQPVAFWCNPISGHNTLYWYLQNLGQGPELLIRYENEEAVDDSQLPKDRFSAERLKGVDSTLKIQPAELGDSAVYLCASSSGQGAGANVLTFGAGSRLTVL.

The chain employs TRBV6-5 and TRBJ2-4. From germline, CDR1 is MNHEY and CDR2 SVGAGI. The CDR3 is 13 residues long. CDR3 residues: CASQDGAKNIQYF.

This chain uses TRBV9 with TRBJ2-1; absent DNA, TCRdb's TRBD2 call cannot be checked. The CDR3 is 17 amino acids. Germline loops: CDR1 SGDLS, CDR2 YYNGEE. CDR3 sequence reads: CASSVARGLAGTNEQFF.

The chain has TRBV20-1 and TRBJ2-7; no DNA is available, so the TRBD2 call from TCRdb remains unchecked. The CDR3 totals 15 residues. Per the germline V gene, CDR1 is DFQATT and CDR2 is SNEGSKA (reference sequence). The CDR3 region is CSARDLVAGAYEQYF.

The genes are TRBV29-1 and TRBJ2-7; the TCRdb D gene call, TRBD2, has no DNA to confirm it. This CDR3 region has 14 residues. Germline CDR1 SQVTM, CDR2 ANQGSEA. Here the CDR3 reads CSVDAGTASGEQYF.

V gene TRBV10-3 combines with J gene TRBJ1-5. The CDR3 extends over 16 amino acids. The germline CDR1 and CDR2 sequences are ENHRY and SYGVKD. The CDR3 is CAISESGGGLNQPQHF.

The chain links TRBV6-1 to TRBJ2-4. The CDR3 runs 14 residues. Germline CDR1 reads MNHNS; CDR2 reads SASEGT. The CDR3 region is CASSEKEAKNIQYF.

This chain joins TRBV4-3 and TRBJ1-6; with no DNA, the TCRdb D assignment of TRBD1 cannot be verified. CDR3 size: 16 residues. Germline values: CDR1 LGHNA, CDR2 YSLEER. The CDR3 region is CASSQVQGGLNSPLHF.

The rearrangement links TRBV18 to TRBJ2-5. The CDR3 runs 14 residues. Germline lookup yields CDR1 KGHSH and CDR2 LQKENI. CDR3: CASSFGRDQETQYF.

This chain's CDR3 is CSAATSNQPQHF. The chain uses TRBV20-1 and TRBJ1-5. Germline V lookup: CDR1 DFQATT, CDR2 SNEGSKA (reference sequence). This CDR3 has 12 residues.

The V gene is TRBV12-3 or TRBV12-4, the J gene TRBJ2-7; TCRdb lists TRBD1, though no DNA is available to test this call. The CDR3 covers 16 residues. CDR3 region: CASSLGGTGPSYEQYF.

The CDR3 is CSARKGMYEQYF. The J gene is TRBJ2-7, the V gene TRBV20-1; there is no DNA to check the TCRdb D call of TRBD1. The CDR3 has 12 residues. In germline, CDR1 is DFQATT, CDR2 SNEGSKA (reference sequence).

The CDR3 reads CASSSLAGAAEQFF. V and J are TRBV7-2 and TRBJ2-1; TCRdb's D gene call, TRBD2, goes unchecked for lack of DNA. The germline CDR1 and CDR2 sequences are SGHTA and FQGNSA. The CDR3 has 14 residues. The variable domain in full, completed from reference TRBV7-2 and TRBJ2-1, reads GAGVSQSPSNKVTEKGKDVELRCDPISGHTALYWYRQSLGQGLEFLIYFQGNSAPDKSGLPSDRFSAERTGGSVSTLTIQRTQQEDSAVYLCASSSLAGAAEQFFGPGTRLTVL.

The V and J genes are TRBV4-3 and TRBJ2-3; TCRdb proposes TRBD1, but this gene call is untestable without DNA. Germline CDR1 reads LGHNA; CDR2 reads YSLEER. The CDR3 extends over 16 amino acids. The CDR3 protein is CASSQEAAGATDTQYF.